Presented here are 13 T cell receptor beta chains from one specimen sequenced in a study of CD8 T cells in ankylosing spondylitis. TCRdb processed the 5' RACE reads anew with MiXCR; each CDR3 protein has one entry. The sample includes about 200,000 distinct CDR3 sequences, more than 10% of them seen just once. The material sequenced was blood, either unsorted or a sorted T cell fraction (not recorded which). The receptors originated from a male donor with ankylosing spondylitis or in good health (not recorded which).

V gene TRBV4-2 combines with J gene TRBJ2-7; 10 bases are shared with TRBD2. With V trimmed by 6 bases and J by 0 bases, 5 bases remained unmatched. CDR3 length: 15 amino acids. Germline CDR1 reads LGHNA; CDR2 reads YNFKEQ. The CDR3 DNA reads TGTGCCAGCAGGGTAGCGGGAGGCAGCTCCTACGAGCAGTACTTC. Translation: CASRVAGGSSYEQYF.

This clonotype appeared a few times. CDR3 nucleotides: TGCGCCAGCAGCCAAGATCGCTCGGGGGGCCTAAATGAGCAGTTCTTC. Residues: CASSQDRSGGLNEQFF. The chain has TRBV4-1 and TRBJ2-1, with D possibly being TRBD2 (7 bases). This CDR3 spans 16 amino acids. Germline V CDR1 and CDR2: MGHRA, YSYEKL. Trimming pared 0 bases from V and 7 bases from J, leaving 16 bases between.

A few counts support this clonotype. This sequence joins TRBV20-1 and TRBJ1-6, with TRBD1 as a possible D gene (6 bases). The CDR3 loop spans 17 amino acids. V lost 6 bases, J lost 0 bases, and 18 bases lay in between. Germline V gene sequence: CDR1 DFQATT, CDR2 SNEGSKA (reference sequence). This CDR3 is CSALLPGDGSYNSPLHF. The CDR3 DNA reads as TGCAGTGCACTACTTCCAGGGGACGGCTCCTATAATTCACCCCTCCACTTT.

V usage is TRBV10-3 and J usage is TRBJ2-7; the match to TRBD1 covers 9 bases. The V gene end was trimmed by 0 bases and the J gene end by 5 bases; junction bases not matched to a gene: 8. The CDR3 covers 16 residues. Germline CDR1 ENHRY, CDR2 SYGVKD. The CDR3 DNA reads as TGTGCCATCAGTGAGTCAGTGCGGACAGGGGATAACGAGCAGTACTTC. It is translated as CAISESVRTGDNEQYF.

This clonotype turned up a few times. DNA for the CDR3: TGCAGTGCTAGAGGGTCCGGGACTCCTTTTTACGAGCAGTACTTC. Translated, it gives CSARGSGTPFYEQYF. V and J are TRBV20-1 and TRBJ2-7; D might be TRBD2 (6 bases). Germline V gene lookup returns CDR1 DFQATT and CDR2 SNEGSKA (reference sequence). Trimming removed 1 base at V and 4 bases at J, with 17 bases between. This CDR3 is built from 15 residues.

The CDR3 coding sequence is TGTGCCAGCAGCCTTTCCCGAGATGAGCAGTTCTTC. It is translated as CASSLSRDEQFF. This chain uses TRBV5-6 with TRBJ2-1; D is ambiguous. This CDR3 has 12 amino acids. Germline CDR1 and CDR2: SGHDT and YYEEEE. V was trimmed by 4 bases and J by 8 bases, leaving 10 bases between them.

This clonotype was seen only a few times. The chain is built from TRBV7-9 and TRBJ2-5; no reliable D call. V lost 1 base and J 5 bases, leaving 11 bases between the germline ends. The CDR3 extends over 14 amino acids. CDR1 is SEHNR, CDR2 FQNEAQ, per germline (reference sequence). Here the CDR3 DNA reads TGTGCCAGCAGCTTAGTAAGGCTGGGGGAGACCCAGTACTTC. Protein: CASSLVRLGETQYF.

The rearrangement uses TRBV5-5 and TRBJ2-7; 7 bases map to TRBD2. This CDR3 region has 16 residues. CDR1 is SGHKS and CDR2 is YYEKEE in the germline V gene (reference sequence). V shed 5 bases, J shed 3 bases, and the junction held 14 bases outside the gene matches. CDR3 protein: CASRPPGTTSLYEQYF. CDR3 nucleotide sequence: TGTGCCAGCAGACCCCCCGGGACTACCTCACTCTACGAGCAGTACTTC.

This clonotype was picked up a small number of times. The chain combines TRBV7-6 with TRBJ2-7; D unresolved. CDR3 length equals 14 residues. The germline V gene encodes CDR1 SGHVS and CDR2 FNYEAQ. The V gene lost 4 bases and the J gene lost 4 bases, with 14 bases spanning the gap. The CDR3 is CASSSGPARYEQYF. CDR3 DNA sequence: TGTGCCAGCAGCTCAGGCCCAGCTAGGTACGAGCAGTACTTC.

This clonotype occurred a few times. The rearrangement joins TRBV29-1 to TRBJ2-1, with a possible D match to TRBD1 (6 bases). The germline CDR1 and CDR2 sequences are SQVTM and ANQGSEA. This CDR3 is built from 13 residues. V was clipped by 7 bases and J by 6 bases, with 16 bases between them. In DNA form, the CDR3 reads TGCAGCGCCATACAGGGTGGGGGCAATGAGCAGTTCTTC. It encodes CSAIQGGGNEQFF.

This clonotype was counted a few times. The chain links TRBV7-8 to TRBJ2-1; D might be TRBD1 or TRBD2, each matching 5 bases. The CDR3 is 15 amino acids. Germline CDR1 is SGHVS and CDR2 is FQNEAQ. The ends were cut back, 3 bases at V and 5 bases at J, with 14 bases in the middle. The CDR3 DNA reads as TGTGCCAGCAGCTTTATCCGGGACGGGGACAATGAGCAGTTCTTC. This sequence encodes CASSFIRDGDNEQFF.

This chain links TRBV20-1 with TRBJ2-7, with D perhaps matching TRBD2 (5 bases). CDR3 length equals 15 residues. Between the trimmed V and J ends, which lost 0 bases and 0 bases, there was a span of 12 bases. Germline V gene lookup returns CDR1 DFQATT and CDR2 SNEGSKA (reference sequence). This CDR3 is CSARDVSGSSYEQYF. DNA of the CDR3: TGCAGTGCTAGAGATGTGAGCGGTAGCTCCTACGAGCAGTACTTC.

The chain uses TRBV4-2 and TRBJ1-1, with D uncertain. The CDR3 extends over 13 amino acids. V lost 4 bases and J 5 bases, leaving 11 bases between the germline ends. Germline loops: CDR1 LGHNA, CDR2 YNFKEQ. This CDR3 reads CASSPGVTTEAFF. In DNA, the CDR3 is TGTGCCAGCAGCCCTGGGGTCACTACTGAAGCTTTCTTT.